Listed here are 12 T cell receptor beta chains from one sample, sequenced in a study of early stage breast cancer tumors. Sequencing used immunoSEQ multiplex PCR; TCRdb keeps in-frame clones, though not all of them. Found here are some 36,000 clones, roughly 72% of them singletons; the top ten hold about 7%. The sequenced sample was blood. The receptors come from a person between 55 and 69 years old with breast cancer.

The CDR3 spells CASSLAVAGYNEQFF. CDR3 nucleotide sequence: TGCGCCAGCAGCTTGGCGGTGGCGGGGTACAATGAGCAGTTCTTC. V is TRBV5-1 and J is TRBJ2-1; a possible D gene is TRBD2 (6 bases). Per germline, CDR1 SGHRS and CDR2 YFSETQ. V shed 0 bases and J shed 4 bases, with 11 bases lying between them. The CDR3 contains 15 residues.

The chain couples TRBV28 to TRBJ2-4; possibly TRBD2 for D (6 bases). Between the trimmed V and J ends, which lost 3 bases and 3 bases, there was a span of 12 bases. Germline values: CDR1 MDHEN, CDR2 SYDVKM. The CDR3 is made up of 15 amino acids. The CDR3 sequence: CASSLTGVGKNIQYF. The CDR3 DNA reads TGTGCCAGCAGTTTGACGGGAGTGGGCAAAAACATTCAGTACTTC.

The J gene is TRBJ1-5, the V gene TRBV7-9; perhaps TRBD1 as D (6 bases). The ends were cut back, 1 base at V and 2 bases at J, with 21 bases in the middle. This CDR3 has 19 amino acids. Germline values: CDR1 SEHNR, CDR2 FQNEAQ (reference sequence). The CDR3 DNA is TGTGCCAGCAGCTTAGGCTGGGGGGCGAGTTCTGTCGGCAATCAGCCCCAGCATTTT. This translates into CASSLGWGASSVGNQPQHF.

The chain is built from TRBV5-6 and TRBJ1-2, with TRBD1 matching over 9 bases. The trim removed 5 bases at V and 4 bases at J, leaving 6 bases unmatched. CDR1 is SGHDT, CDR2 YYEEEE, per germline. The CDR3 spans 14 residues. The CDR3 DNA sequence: TGTGCCAGCAGGCGGACAGGGGAGTCCTATGGCTACACCTTC. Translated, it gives CASRRTGESYGYTF.

CDR3 DNA: TGTGCCACCAGGGGGGACACCCAAGAGACCCAGTACTTC. Translation gives CATRGDTQETQYF. The chain has TRBV6-6 and TRBJ2-5; tentative D call: TRBD1 (7 bases). Germline CDR1 and CDR2: MNHNY and SVGAGI (reference sequence). The CDR3 consists of 13 residues. V was shortened by 10 bases and J by 1 base, with 13 bases between the two germline ends.

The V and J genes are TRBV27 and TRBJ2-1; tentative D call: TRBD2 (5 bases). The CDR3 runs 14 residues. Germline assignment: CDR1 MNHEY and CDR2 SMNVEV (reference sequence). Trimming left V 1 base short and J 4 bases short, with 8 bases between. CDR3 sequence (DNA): TGTGCCAGCAGTTTATTACGGGGATACAATGAGCAGTTCTTC. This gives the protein CASSLLRGYNEQFF.

The CDR3 nucleotides are TGTGCCTGGAGTCCACAGGGGTATTCACCCCTCCACTTT. Protein sequence: CAWSPQGYSPLHF. The chain joins TRBV30 to TRBJ1-6; 7 nucleotides align to TRBD1. The CDR3 contains 13 residues. Germline assignment: CDR1 GTSNPN and CDR2 SVGIG (reference sequence). Losses at the gene ends were 2 bases for V and 8 bases for J; bases not matched to a gene: 3.

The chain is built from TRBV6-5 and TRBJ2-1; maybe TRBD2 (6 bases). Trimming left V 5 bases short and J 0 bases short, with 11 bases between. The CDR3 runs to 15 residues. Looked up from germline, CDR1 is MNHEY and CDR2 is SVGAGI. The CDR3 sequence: CASSLSGSSYNEQFF. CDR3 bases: TGTGCCAGCAGTCTTAGCGGCAGCTCCTACAATGAGCAGTTCTTC.

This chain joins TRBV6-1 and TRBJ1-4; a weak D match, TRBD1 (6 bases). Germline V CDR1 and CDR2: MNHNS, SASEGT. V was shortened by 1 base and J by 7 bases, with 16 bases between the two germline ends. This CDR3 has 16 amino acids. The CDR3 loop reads CASSEGGGGGVEKLFF. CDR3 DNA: TGTGCCAGCAGTGAAGGTGGTGGAGGGGGTGTTGAAAAACTGTTTTTT.

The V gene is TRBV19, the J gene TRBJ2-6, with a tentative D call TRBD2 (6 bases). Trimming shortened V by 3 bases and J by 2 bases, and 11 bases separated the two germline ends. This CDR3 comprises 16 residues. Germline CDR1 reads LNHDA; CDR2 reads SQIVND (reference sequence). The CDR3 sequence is CASSIVGRAGANVLTF. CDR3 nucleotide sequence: TGTGCCAGTAGTATTGTCGGGAGAGCTGGGGCCAACGTCCTGACTTTC.

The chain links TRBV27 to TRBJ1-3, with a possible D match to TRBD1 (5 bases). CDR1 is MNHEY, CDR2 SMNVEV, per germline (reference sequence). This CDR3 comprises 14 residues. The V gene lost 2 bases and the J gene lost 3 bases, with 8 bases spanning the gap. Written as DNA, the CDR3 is TGTGCCAGCAGTTTAAGAGGGGTTGGAAACACCATATATTTT. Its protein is CASSLRGVGNTIYF.

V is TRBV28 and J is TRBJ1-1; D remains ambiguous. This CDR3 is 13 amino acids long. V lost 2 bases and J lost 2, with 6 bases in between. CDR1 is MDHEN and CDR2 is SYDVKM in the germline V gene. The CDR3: CASSLMANTEAFF. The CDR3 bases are TGTGCCAGCAGTTTAATGGCAAACACTGAAGCTTTCTTT.